The sample holds one count of the clone carrying this T cell receptor beta chain. Antigen: not known. One end of the junction does not line up with germline, which may come from a read error. The data are from a study of T cells in Graves' hyperthyroidism and ophthalmopathy. Overall study findings and caveats: The majority of expanded thyroid clonotypes above 0.001 also appeared in blood.

The CDR3 extends over 15 amino acids. CDR1 is SGHRS, CDR2 YFSETQ, per germline. Uncontrolled infection, other autoimmune disease, pregnancy or lactation disqualified patients from enrolment. Thyroid ultrasound and orbital computed tomography, with clinical symptoms and serum thyroxine and TRAb, informed diagnoses. RNA transcripts yielded amplified TCR beta CDR3 regions. The study used the HTBI primer set for a first-round RT-PCR of the TCR CDR3. TCRdb used MiXCR to reprocess the multiplex PCR reads, holding one entry per CDR3 protein. Of roughly 570,000 distinct CDR3 sequences listed, 46% are singletons.

This TCR came from an adult woman with Graves' disease, either hyperthyroidism or ophthalmopathy (not recorded which). The rearrangement links TRBV5-1 to TRBJ2-1; 8 nucleotides line up with TRBD1. Sequencing was performed on peripheral blood or thyroid tissue (not recorded which). The CDR3 sequence is CASSLDSGQGRPRIF. For the CDR3, the DNA is TGCGCCAGCAGCTTGGATTCCGGACAGGGACGACCGAGGATCTTC. Supplemented by reference TRBV5-1 and TRBJ2-1, the full variable domain reads KAGVTQTPRYLIKTRGQQVTLSCSPISGHRSVSWYQQTPGQGLQFLFEYFSETQRNKGNFPGRFSGRQFSNSRSEMNVSTLELGDSALYLCASSLDSGQGRPRIFGPGTRLTVL.